This is a list of T cell receptor beta chains from one sample in a study of identical twins. From the 5' RACE reads, TCRdb called clonotypes with MiXCR, one entry per CDR3 protein. The sample lists about 200,000 distinct CDR3 sequences; 6% to 7% were seen once. The same sample was also used in a study of T cells expressing NK-cell markers.

The sequenced sample was CD8+ T cells sorted from blood. These receptors originate from a young woman in good health. The CDR3 runs from the conserved cysteine through the conserved F or W. The D gene is left open where the match is weak. Expanded clones are given a class, and other clones once, few, many or no size at all.

j_call clone_size v_call cdr3_length d_call cdr3_nt cdr3_aa
TRBJ2-7 many TRBV12-3/TRBV12-4 14 NA TGTGCCAGCAGTTTAGGTGTCTCATCCTACGAGCAGTACTTC CASSLGVSSYEQYF
TRBJ1-1 many TRBV11-1 19 TRBD1 TGTGCCAGCAGCTTACCGACGACGGACAGGTCTGGGATGAACACTGAAGCTTTCTTT CASSLPTTDRSGMNTEAFF
TRBJ2-7 few TRBV6-6 12 NA TGTGCCAGCAGTCTCAGGGGCGGCGAGCAGTACTTC CASSLRGGEQYF
TRBJ2-7 NA TRBV7-2 15 NA TGTGCCAGCAGCTTAATAGGAGGGACCAGCTACGAGCAGTACTTC CASSLIGGTSYEQYF
TRBJ2-1 few TRBV11-2 12 NA TGTGCCAGCAGCTGGGTGGGTTTGGAGCAGTTCTTC CASSWVGLEQFF
TRBJ2-7 few TRBV20-1 14 NA TGCAGTGCTAGAGCCGGGACGGACTTCTACGAGCAGTACTTC CSARAGTDFYEQYF
TRBJ2-1 NA TRBV6-5 14 TRBD1 TGTGCCAGCAGTACACGACAGGGGGAAGTTGAGCAGTTCTTC CASSTRQGEVEQFF
TRBJ2-1 NA TRBV7-8 16 TRBD1 TGTGCCAGCAGCCTACCCTGGACAGGGACCTACAATGAGCAGTTCTTC CASSLPWTGTYNEQFF
TRBJ2-1 NA TRBV20-1 12 NA TGCAGTGTCTCATCGTACTTCAATGAGCAGTTCTTC CSVSSYFNEQFF
TRBJ1-4 NA TRBV7-8 17 NA TGTGCCAGCACCTATCGATCTGGGGGTCCCGACCGGGAAAAACTGTTTTTT CASTYRSGGPDREKLFF
TRBJ2-2 few TRBV6-2/TRBV6-3 12 NA TGTGCCAGCAGTGGGGACTCCGGGGAGCTGTTTTTT CASSGDSGELFF
TRBJ1-4 few TRBV7-7 12 NA TGTGCCAGCAGCTGGGGGCCTGAAAAACTGTTTTTT CASSWGPEKLFF
TRBJ2-1 many TRBV20-1 13 NA TGCAGTGCGGACCCCAGCATTGGTAATGAGCAGTTCTTC CSADPSIGNEQFF
TRBJ1-2 NA TRBV27 13 TRBD1 TGTGCCAGCAGTTGGGACAGGGGTAGTGGCTACACCTTC CASSWDRGSGYTF
TRBJ2-3 many TRBV10-3 15 NA TGTGCCATCAGTGAGTCGGGTACGGGACCAGATACGCAGTATTTT CAISESGTGPDTQYF
TRBJ1-1 many TRBV6-5 13 NA TGTGCCAGCAGTTTAGGGTTCCCCACTGAAGCTTTCTTT CASSLGFPTEAFF
TRBJ1-1 NA TRBV5-4 14 NA TGTGCCAGCAGCGAAACTTACATGAACACTGAAGCTTTCTTT CASSETYMNTEAFF
TRBJ2-5 few TRBV14 14 NA TGTGCCAGCAGCCAGCTAACCGGGCAAGAGACCCAGTACTTC CASSQLTGQETQYF
TRBJ2-7 NA TRBV7-9 15 TRBD1 TGTGCCAGCAGTCCTAGAGAGACAGGGCGCTACGAGCAGTACTTC CASSPRETGRYEQYF
TRBJ2-3 many TRBV5-4 10 NA TGTGCCAGCGGCACAGATACGCAGTATTTT CASGTDTQYF
TRBJ2-1 few TRBV20-1 14 NA TGCAGTGCTCGCCCCCTGCTGGTGAGCAATGAGCAGTTCTTC CSARPLLVSNEQFF
TRBJ2-3 NA TRBV10-3 15 TRBD2 TGTGCCATCAGTTCGCCTAGCGGGAGTGCAGATACGCAGTATTTT CAISSPSGSADTQYF
TRBJ2-1 NA TRBV30 13 NA TGTGCCTGGCAGCACAGCTCCTACAATGAGCAGTTCTTC CAWQHSSYNEQFF
TRBJ2-1 few TRBV29-1 14 NA TGCAGCGTTGGAGGGAAAGCGGACCACAATGAGCAGTTCTTC CSVGGKADHNEQFF
TRBJ2-3 few TRBV7-9 15 TRBD2 TGTGCCAGCACCGGCCCTAGCGGGCTCACAGATACGCAGTATTTT CASTGPSGLTDTQYF
TRBJ2-1 many TRBV29-1 15 NA TGCAGCGTTCACCCGTTAGGGTTCTCCTACAATGAGCAGTTCTTC CSVHPLGFSYNEQFF
TRBJ2-7 few TRBV6-2/TRBV6-3 15 NA TGTGCCAGCACCCCTACGCCGTCGGGGTACCACGAGCAGTACTTC CASTPTPSGYHEQYF
TRBJ2-7 many TRBV6-1 15 TRBD1 TGTGCCAGCAGCCCCGGGACAGGGATATCGAGCGAGCAGTACTTC CASSPGTGISSEQYF
TRBJ1-3 NA TRBV7-9 15 TRBD1 TGTGCCAGCAGCACGGACAGGCACTCTGGAAACACCATATATTTT CASSTDRHSGNTIYF
TRBJ2-7 NA TRBV5-6 14 NA TGTGCCAGCAGCCCCTCGGACGGATCCTACGAGCAGTACTTC CASSPSDGSYEQYF
TRBJ2-3 few TRBV6-2/TRBV6-3 15 TRBD2 TGTGCCAGCACCCAACTAGCGGGAGGGTCAGATACGCAGTATTTT CASTQLAGGSDTQYF
TRBJ2-3 many TRBV12-3/TRBV12-4 14 NA TGTGCCAGCACCTTCGGGGGTGGAACAGATACGCAGTATTTT CASTFGGGTDTQYF
TRBJ2-7 NA TRBV5-1 16 TRBD1 TGCGCCAGCAGCCCGGAGGGACAGGGGAGTATCAACGAGCAGTACTTC CASSPEGQGSINEQYF
TRBJ1-5 NA TRBV10-3 11 TRBD1 TGTGCCTTTCCACAGGGGCCGCCCCAGCATTTT CAFPQGPPQHF
TRBJ2-1 many TRBV9 12 NA TGTGCCAGCAGCGAGGGGTACAATGAGCAGTTCTTC CASSEGYNEQFF
TRBJ2-2 few TRBV9 16 TRBD2 TGTGCCAGCAGCGTAGACAGCGGGAGTGGTACCGGGGAGCTGTTTTTT CASSVDSGSGTGELFF
TRBJ2-1 few TRBV5-6 12 NA TGTGCCAGCAGCCGGGACCACAATGAGCAGTTCTTC CASSRDHNEQFF
TRBJ2-5 many TRBV12-3/TRBV12-4 14 NA TGTGCCAGCAGGCTAGGGGACGGATTAGAGACCCAGTACTTC CASRLGDGLETQYF
TRBJ1-1 few TRBV4-1 15 NA TGCGCCAGCAGCCCCCGAACAGGGCCAAACACTGAAGCTTTCTTT CASSPRTGPNTEAFF
TRBJ2-2 many TRBV4-3 14 NA TGCGCCAGCCAGGACTATGCGAACACCGGGGAGCTGTTTTTT CASQDYANTGELFF
TRBJ2-2 NA TRBV20-1 13 NA TGCAGTGCTAGATACCCTAACACCGGGGAGCTGTTTTTT CSARYPNTGELFF
TRBJ2-7 many TRBV6-6 13 NA TGTGCCAGCAGCTTCGGACCGGACTACGAGCAGTACTTC CASSFGPDYEQYF
TRBJ1-5 few TRBV9 17 NA TGTGCCAGCAGCGAGGCACCCGGCGACCATAGCAATCAGCCCCAGCATTTT CASSEAPGDHSNQPQHF
TRBJ1-1 few TRBV12-3/TRBV12-4 11 TRBD1 TGTGCCAGCAGTTACAGGGGAGAAGCTTTCTTT CASSYRGEAFF
TRBJ1-1 many TRBV6-2/TRBV6-3 14 TRBD1 TGTGCCAGTGGGCCCGGACAGGGGAGAACTGAAGCTTTCTTT CASGPGQGRTEAFF
TRBJ2-3 NA TRBV4-3 18 NA TGCGCCAGCAGCCAAGATCCCCTTGAGGGTTCTAGCACAGATACGCAGTATTTT CASSQDPLEGSSTDTQYF
TRBJ2-2 many TRBV12-3/TRBV12-4 15 NA TGTGCCAGCCGGGCGGGCAGTAGGAACACCGGGGAGCTGTTTTTT CASRAGSRNTGELFF
TRBJ1-1 few TRBV6-1 13 NA TGTGCCAGCAAGCACCGGGGGGACTTGGAAGCTTTCTTT CASKHRGDLEAFF
TRBJ2-2 many TRBV7-2 17 TRBD1 TGTGCCAGCAGCTTACAGGGGGTGGGAAGGAACACCGGGGAGCTGTTTTTT CASSLQGVGRNTGELFF
TRBJ2-2 NA TRBV9 18 TRBD2 TGTGCCAGCAGCGTAGCTGGCGGGGGGGGCCCCAACACCGGGGAGCTGTTTTTT CASSVAGGGGPNTGELFF
TRBJ2-7 few TRBV6-5 14 NA TGTGCCAGCAGTTATGACGTTGGGGCCTACGAGCAGTACTTC CASSYDVGAYEQYF
TRBJ2-1 few TRBV29-1 10 NA TGCAGCGTTGGGAACAATGAGCAGTTCTTC CSVGNNEQFF